This entry is about one T cell receptor beta chain. As processed by the authors: Cell counts per sample came from amplifying reference gene primers. The protocol was immunoSEQ multiplex PCR, while the TCRdb copy is restricted to in-frame clones and leaves out a portion. V and J calls and clone size follow that table, whereas D and trimming were derived from the DNA. The sample shows a few hundred thousand clones, 88% of them seen only once. The source of the sample is a study of blood T cell repertoires in COVID-19. The CDR3 extends over 13 amino acids. Germline lookup yields CDR1 MRHNA and CDR2 SNTAGT. Trimming shortened V by 4 bases and J by 4 bases, and 10 bases separated the two germline ends. Seattle patients were enrolled while actively infected and followed longitudinally.

The TCR was taken from a woman in her 70s with COVID-19, enrolled during active disease. The chain recombines TRBV6-4 with TRBJ1-2; D is undetermined. The sequencing input was peripheral blood. The CDR3 coding sequence is TGTGCCAGCAGTGCGAGTCTTGGCTATGGCTACACCTTC. It yields the protein CASSASLGYGYTF.